This T cell receptor beta chain was profiled in a study of a mutant IDH1 vaccine in newly diagnosed glioma. The time point denotes: week 5, during vaccination. The study gave 300 ug of mutant IDH1 20-mer peptide per vaccine dose, with topical imiquimod. Tumors from donors were new WHO grade 3 or 4 IDH1-mutant astrocytomas with ATRX loss. Trimming removed 4 bases from V and 6 bases from J, with 14 bases in between. CDR3 length: 13 amino acids. Germline CDR1 reads SGHKS; CDR2 reads YYEKEE (reference sequence). This clone was observed once. The antigen is unknown. The table came from immunoSEQ multiplex PCR; TCRdb's copy has only in-frame clones and leaves some out. The table shows around 58,000 clones, with around 80% occurring only once.

This TCR was sampled from a man aged 30 to 45 with glioma. V and J are TRBV5-5 and TRBJ2-7; D unresolved. Sequences were derived from PBMCs, sampled from a glioma patient whose treatment included an IDH1 peptide vaccine. In nucleotides, the CDR3 is TGTGCCAGCAGCAGGTACACGTTGGGCGAGCAGTACTTC. Protein product: CASSRYTLGEQYF.